This T cell receptor beta chain was identified during a study of T cells in tumors after PD-1 blockade. Study context: Either cemiplimab 350 mg every 2 weeks or pembrolizumab 200 mg every 3 weeks was given. A subset received ongoing vismodegib 150 mg daily alongside anti-PD-1 therapy.

CDR3 size: 14 residues. Germline CDR1 reads MGHDK; CDR2 reads SYGVNS. The ends were cut back, 3 bases at V and 0 bases at J, with 6 bases in the middle. In regard to this clone: Its target is unknown.

Findings and limits, study-wide: Some novel exhausted tumor clones appeared in pre-treatment blood, suggesting peripheral recruitment.

TCRdb's table, derived via immunoSEQ multiplex PCR, lists solely in-frame clones and lacks some. The sample shows 20,000 to 30,000 clones, around four fifths of them seen only once. This sequence was found in a human donor with basal cell carcinoma. The rearrangement uses TRBV25-1 and TRBJ2-1; D is unclear. The source was PBMCs, collected after anti-PD-1 treatment. The CDR3 DNA reads TGTGCCAGCAGTGAGGTGAGCTCCTACAATGAGCAGTTCTTC. Translated: CASSEVSSYNEQFF. The variable domain in full, with the rest retrieved from reference TRBV25-1 and TRBJ2-1, is EADIYQTPRYLVIGTGKKITLECSQTMGHDKMYWYQQDPGMELHLIHYSYGVNSTEKGDLSSESTVSRIRTEHFPLTLESARPSHTSQYLCASSEVSSYNEQFFGPGTRLTVL.